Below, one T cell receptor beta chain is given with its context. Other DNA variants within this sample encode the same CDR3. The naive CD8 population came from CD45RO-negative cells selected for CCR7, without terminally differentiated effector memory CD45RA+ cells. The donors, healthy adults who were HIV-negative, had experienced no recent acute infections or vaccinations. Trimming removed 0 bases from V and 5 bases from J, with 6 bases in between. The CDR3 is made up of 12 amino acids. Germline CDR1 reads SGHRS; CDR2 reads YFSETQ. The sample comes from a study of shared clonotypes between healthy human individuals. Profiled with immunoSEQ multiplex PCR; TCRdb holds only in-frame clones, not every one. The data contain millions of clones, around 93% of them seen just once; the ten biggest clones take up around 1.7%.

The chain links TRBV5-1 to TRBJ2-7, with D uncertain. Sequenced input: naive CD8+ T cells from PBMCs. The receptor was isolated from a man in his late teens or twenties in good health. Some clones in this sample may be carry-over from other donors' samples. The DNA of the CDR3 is TGCGCCAGCAGCTTGGTCGGAAACGAGCAGTACTTC. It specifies CASSLVGNEQYF.